The T cell receptor beta chain under discussion was sequenced for a study of blood T cell repertoires in COVID-19. Germline V lookup: CDR1 GTSNPN, CDR2 SVGIG (reference sequence). Losses at the gene ends were 3 bases for V and 8 bases for J; bases not matched to a gene: 6. CDR3 size: 13 residues. Two consecutive negative NP/OP PCR tests, clearance, or resolved symptoms defined Cohort 3 recovery. Authors' data handling: For nucleated cells, counts were estimated from reference gene primer amplification. The data were produced by immunoSEQ multiplex PCR, yet TCRdb's version contains in-frame clones alone and is incomplete. D and trimming were read from the DNA, whereas the V and J calls and clone size are those reported in that table. In the table there are roughly 250,000 clones, approximately 85% of which are singletons.

This receptor was obtained from a young woman who had recovered from COVID-19. The material sequenced was PBMCs or T cells enriched from blood (not recorded which). The chain combines TRBV30 with TRBJ1-4; 7 positions match TRBD1. The DNA of the CDR3 is TGTGCCTGGAGCCTAGGACAGGAGGAAAAACTGTTTTTT. This translates into CAWSLGQEEKLFF.